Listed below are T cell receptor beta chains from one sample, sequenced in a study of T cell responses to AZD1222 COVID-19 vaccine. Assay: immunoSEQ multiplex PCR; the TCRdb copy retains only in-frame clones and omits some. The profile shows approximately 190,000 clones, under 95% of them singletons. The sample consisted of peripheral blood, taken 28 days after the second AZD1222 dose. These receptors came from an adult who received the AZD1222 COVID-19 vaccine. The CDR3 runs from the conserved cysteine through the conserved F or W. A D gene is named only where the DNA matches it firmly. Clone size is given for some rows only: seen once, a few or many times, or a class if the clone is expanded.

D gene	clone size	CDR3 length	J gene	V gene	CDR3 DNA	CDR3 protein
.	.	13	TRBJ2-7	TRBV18	TGTGCCAGCTCAGCCAACAGGGATAACGAGCAGTACTTC	CASSANRDNEQYF
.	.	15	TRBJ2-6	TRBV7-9	TGTGCCAGCAGCCAAGGGCGGTCCGGGGCCAACGTCCTGACTTTC	CASSQGRSGANVLTF
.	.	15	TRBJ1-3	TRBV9	TGTGCCAGCAGCGTAGTCACGGGGCCTGGAAACACCATATATTTT	CASSVVTGPGNTIYF
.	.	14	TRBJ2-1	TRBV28	TGTGCCAGCAGCCTAGTAGCCACCTACAATGAGCAGTTCTTC	CASSLVATYNEQFF
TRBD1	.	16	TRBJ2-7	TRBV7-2	TGTGCCAGCAGCTTAGGACCCGGGGGACAGGGGTCTGGGCAGTACTTC	CASSLGPGGQGSGQYF
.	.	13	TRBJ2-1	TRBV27	TGTGCCAGCTCCGACAACTCCTACAATGAGCAGTTCTTC	CASSDNSYNEQFF
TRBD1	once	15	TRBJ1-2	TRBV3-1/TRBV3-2	TGTGCCAGCAGCCAATTCACAGGGGGAGAGAGTGGCTACACCTTC	CASSQFTGGESGYTF
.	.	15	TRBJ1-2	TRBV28	TGTGCCAGCGGGGGTTTAAGGGGGGAAAGCTATGGCTACACCTTC	CASGGLRGESYGYTF
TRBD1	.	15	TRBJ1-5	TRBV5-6	TGTGCCAGCAGCCTAGGACAGGGTGTCCATCAGCCCCAGCATTTT	CASSLGQGVHQPQHF
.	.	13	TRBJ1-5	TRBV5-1	TGCGCCAGCAGCTTGTCGGGGTACCAGCCCCAGCATTTT	CASSLSGYQPQHF
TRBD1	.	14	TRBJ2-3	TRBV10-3	TGTGCCATCAGTTCGACAGGGGGTAGAGATACGCAGTATTTT	CAISSTGGRDTQYF
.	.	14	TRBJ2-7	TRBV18	TGTGCCAGCTCACCTCGGGGGAGCTCCTACGAGCAGTACTTC	CASSPRGSSYEQYF
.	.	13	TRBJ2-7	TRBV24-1	TGTGCCACCAGTGAAGGCCACTCCTACGAGCAGTACTTC	CATSEGHSYEQYF
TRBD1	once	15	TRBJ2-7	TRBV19	TGTGCCAGTAGTTCGCGGACAGGGGGTAGTTACGAGCAGTACTTC	CASSSRTGGSYEQYF
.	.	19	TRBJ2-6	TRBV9	TGTGCCAGCAGCGTAGGAGTAGGTGGTCCGAACTCTGGGGCCAACGTCCTGACTTTC	CASSVGVGGPNSGANVLTF
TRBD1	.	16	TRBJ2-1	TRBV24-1	TGTGCCACCAGTGATCCACGGACAGGGTCCTACAATGAGCAGTTCTTC	CATSDPRTGSYNEQFF
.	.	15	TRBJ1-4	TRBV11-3	TGTGCCAGCAGCCCTATCGGGGCAGGGAGTGAAAAACTGTTTTTT	CASSPIGAGSEKLFF
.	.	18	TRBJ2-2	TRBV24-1	TGTGCCACCAGTGATGGGACGTCGTGGGGGGTGCACACCGGGGAGCTGTTTTTT	CATSDGTSWGVHTGELFF
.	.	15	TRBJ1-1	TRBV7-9	TGTGCCAGCAGCCGCATCGGGAGTGCGGGGGATGAAGCTTTCTTT	CASSRIGSAGDEAFF
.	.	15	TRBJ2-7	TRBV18	TGTGCCAGCTCACCAGGGACATCATCCCCCTACGAGCAGTACTTC	CASSPGTSSPYEQYF
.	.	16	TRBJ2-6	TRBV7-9	TGTGCCAGCAGCTTGGGGGACCGCTCTGGGGCCAACGTCCTGACTTTC	CASSLGDRSGANVLTF
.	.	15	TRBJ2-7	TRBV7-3	TGTGCCAGCAGCTTAAAACAGTTTACGTCCTACGAGCAGTACTTC	CASSLKQFTSYEQYF
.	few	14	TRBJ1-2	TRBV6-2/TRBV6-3	TGTGCCAGCACCCCGGCAGGGATCTACTATGGCTACACCTTC	CASTPAGIYYGYTF
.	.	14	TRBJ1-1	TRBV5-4	TGTGCCAGCAGCTTAGGGGGGCGTGACACTGAAGCTTTCTTT	CASSLGGRDTEAFF
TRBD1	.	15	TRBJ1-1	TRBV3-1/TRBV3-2	TGTGCCAGCAGCCGGTCCCCGGGACAGTTCACTGAAGCTTTCTTT	CASSRSPGQFTEAFF
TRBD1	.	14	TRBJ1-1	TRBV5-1	TGCGCCAGCAGCTCCCGACAGGGAGGCACTGAAGCTTTCTTT	CASSSRQGGTEAFF
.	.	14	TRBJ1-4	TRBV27	TGTGCCAGCAGTTTAACAGGGCCTAATGAAAAACTGTTTTTT	CASSLTGPNEKLFF
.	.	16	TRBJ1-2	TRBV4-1	TGCGCCAGCAGCCAGCCCCGGGACACGAAAAACTATGGCTACACCTTC	CASSQPRDTKNYGYTF
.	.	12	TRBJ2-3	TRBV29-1	TGCAGCCTGGCGGAGGGGACAGATACGCAGTATTTT	CSLAEGTDTQYF
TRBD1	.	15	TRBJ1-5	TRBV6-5	TGTGCCAGCACCGGGACAGGGGGGGGCAATCAGCCCCAGCATTTT	CASTGTGGGNQPQHF
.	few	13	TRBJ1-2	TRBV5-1	TGCGCCAGCAGCGAGACAGCGAGAGATGGCTACACCTTC	CASSETARDGYTF
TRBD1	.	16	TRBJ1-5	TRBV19	TGTGCCAGTAGCAGGGGGGAGTTTCGGGTCAATCAGCCCCAGCATTTT	CASSRGEFRVNQPQHF
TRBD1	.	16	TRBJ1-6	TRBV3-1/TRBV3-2	TGTGCCAGCAGCCGTTGGACAGGGGGCGCTTTTTCACCCCTCCACTTT	CASSRWTGGAFSPLHF
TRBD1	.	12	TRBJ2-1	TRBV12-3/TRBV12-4	TGTGCCGTGGGACAGGGGTACAATGAGCAGTTCTTC	CAVGQGYNEQFF
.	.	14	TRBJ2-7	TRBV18	TGTGCCAGCTCACCGTGGGGCTCCAGTTACGAGCAGTACTTC	CASSPWGSSYEQYF
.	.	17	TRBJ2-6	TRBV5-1	TGCGCCAGCAGCCTACACGGACGGGACTCTGGGGCCAACGTCCTGACTTTC	CASSLHGRDSGANVLTF
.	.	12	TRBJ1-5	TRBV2	TGTGCCAGCGGGGGCAGCTACCAGCCCCAGCATTTT	CASGGSYQPQHF
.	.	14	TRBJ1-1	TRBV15	TGTGCCACCAGCAGAGAAAGGGATCGGACTGAAGCTTTCTTT	CATSRERDRTEAFF